One sample yielded the 29 T cell receptor beta chains listed below, sequenced in a study of blood T cell repertoires in COVID-19. Assay: immunoSEQ multiplex PCR; the TCRdb copy retains only in-frame clones and omits some. The sample lists 250,000 or so clones; roughly 86% were seen once. Input material: peripheral blood. These receptors all stem from a woman in her 30s with acute or convalescent COVID-19.

J is TRBJ2-3 and V is TRBV11-2, with D perhaps TRBD2 (5 bases). This CDR3 has 17 amino acids. Trimming removed 0 bases at V and 0 bases at J, with 13 bases between. Germline values: CDR1 SGHAT, CDR2 FQNNGV. The CDR3 DNA reads TGTGCCAGCAGCTTAGATCCCCTAGCCTCTAGCACAGATACGCAGTATTTT. Translating gives CASSLDPLASSTDTQYF.

The rearrangement links TRBV19 to TRBJ2-1; TRBD2 matches 10 bases. The CDR3 is made up of 12 amino acids. Germline-derived CDR1 and CDR2 are LNHDA and SQIVND (reference sequence). With V trimmed by 5 bases and J by 9 bases, 1 base remained unmatched. The CDR3 DNA is TGTGCCAGTAGTGTAGCGGGAGGTGAGCAGTTCTTC. Residues: CASSVAGGEQFF.

This chain uses TRBV6-2 or TRBV6-3 with TRBJ2-3; D gene ambiguous. CDR1 and CDR2 (germline): MNHEY, SVGEGT. V was trimmed by 3 bases and J by 5 bases, leaving 6 bases between them. CDR3 length: 12 residues. The CDR3 region has the DNA TGTGCCAGCAGTTATGTAGTAGATACGCAGTATTTT. Encoded protein: CASSYVVDTQYF.

V is TRBV12-3 or TRBV12-4 and J is TRBJ1-1, with 7 bases fitting TRBD1. Germline trimming cut 6 bases from V and 4 bases from J; bases unmatched to any gene: 5. This CDR3 contains 13 residues. For the CDR3, the DNA is TGTGCCAGCAGCCCCAGGGGGAGCACTGAAGCTTTCTTT. Its translation: CASSPRGSTEAFF.

The V and J genes are TRBV27 and TRBJ2-1, with TRBD1 as a possible D gene (5 bases). This CDR3 has 22 residues. Trimming took 2 bases from V and 0 from J, leaving 29 bases between them. CDR1 and CDR2 (germline): MNHEY, SMNVEV (reference sequence). CDR3 sequence (DNA): TGTGCCAGCAGTTTAGGGAATCGCCAGGGTGAACTATTTAGGAGCTCCTACAATGAGCAGTTCTTC. Protein: CASSLGNRQGELFRSSYNEQFF.

This clone was detected only once. The chain employs TRBV18 and TRBJ2-3, with TRBD2 matching over 8 bases. In germline, CDR1 is KGHSH, CDR2 LQKENI. This CDR3 region has 15 residues. Trimming at V came to 3 bases and at J to 6 bases, leaving 8 bases not matched to a gene. CDR3 amino acids: CASSPYGRAGDTQYF. CDR3 nucleotide sequence: TGTGCCAGCTCACCGTACGGGAGGGCGGGGGATACGCAGTATTTT.

This clone turned up a few times. V and J are TRBV4-1 and TRBJ1-1; TRBD1 matches 9 bases. Germline CDR1 and CDR2: MGHRA and YSYEKL. The length of the CDR3 is 15 residues. The V segment lost 1 base and the J segment 5 bases; nucleotides outside the gene matches: 5. In DNA, the CDR3 is TGCGCCAGCAGCCAAGCTCACAGGGGGCGAACTGAAGCTTTCTTT. The encoded protein is CASSQAHRGRTEAFF.

The V gene is TRBV5-1, the J gene TRBJ2-7, with D maybe TRBD1 (5 bases). Trimming removed 4 bases from V and 3 bases from J, with 17 bases in between. The germline CDR1 and CDR2 sequences are SGHRS and YFSETQ. The CDR3 spans 15 residues. The CDR3 DNA is TGCGCCAGCAGCCGCGTGGCAGGGCAGGGCTACGAGCAGTACTTC. Translated: CASSRVAGQGYEQYF.

The genes are TRBV7-9 and TRBJ1-2; 9 bases are a match to TRBD1. The germline V gene has CDR1 SEHNR and CDR2 FQNEAQ (reference sequence). This CDR3 spans 12 amino acids. The V segment lost 5 bases and the J segment 7 bases; nucleotides outside the gene matches: 2. The CDR3, as DNA: TGTGCCAGCAGCGGACAGGGGTCTGGCTACACCTTC. Translation: CASSGQGSGYTF. The full variable domain, rest sourced from reference TRBV7-9 and TRBJ1-2, is DTGVSQNPRHKITKRGQNVTFRCDPISEHNRLYWYRQTLGQGPEFLTYFQNEAQLEKSRLLSDRFSAERPKGSFSTLEIQRTEQGDSAMYLCASSGQGSGYTFGSGTRLTVV.

V and J are TRBV30 and TRBJ1-1; D is possibly TRBD1 (5 bases). This CDR3 comprises 12 residues. V lost 1 base and J 8 bases, leaving 11 bases between the germline ends. The germline V gene encodes CDR1 GTSNPN and CDR2 SVGIG (reference sequence). The CDR3 bases are TGTGCCTGGAGTGCAGGCGCAGGGGAAGCTTTCTTT. Residues: CAWSAGAGEAFF.

This sequence joins TRBV6-4 and TRBJ1-5, with unresolved D. Germline CDR1 and CDR2: MRHNA and SNTAGT. This CDR3 region has 16 residues. The ends were cut back, 2 bases at V and 0 bases at J, with 11 bases in the middle. CDR3 in DNA: TGTGCCAGCAGTGACCGCGCGGTGTATAGCAATCAGCCCCAGCATTTT. Amino acids: CASSDRAVYSNQPQHF.

The V call is TRBV6-2 or TRBV6-3, the J call TRBJ1-4; TRBD1 aligns across 11 bases. Germline values: CDR1 MNHEY, CDR2 SVGEGT. This CDR3 has 17 amino acids. J gave up 5 bases and V 0 bases, and 5 bases lay outside the gene matches. CDR3 DNA: TGTGCCAGCAGTTACTCGAGGACAGGGGGCGCGAATGAAAAACTGTTTTTT. Amino acids: CASSYSRTGGANEKLFF.

The genes are TRBV7-8 and TRBJ2-3, with TRBD2 matching 8 bases. The CDR3 has 15 residues. Per the germline V gene, CDR1 is SGHVS and CDR2 is FQNEAQ. V gave up 2 bases and J gave up 5 bases; unmatched junction bases: 6. The CDR3: CASSLSGSGGDTQYF. CDR3 in DNA: TGTGCCAGCAGCTTAAGCGGGAGTGGGGGAGATACGCAGTATTTT.

The J gene is TRBJ2-7, the V gene TRBV3-1 (or the pseudogene TRBV3-2); 11 positions match TRBD2. Looked up from germline, CDR1 is LGHDT and CDR2 is YNNKEL (reference sequence). The CDR3 runs 15 residues. V shed 6 bases, J shed 4 bases, and the junction held 8 bases outside the gene matches. This chain's CDR3 is CASSPGTSGLYEQYF. The CDR3 bases are TGTGCCAGCAGTCCAGGGACTAGCGGACTTTACGAGCAGTACTTC.

This clone occurred a few times. The gene calls are TRBV5-6 and TRBJ2-7; D is unresolved. CDR1 and CDR2 (germline): SGHDT, YYEEEE. V lost 0 bases, J lost 0 bases, and 10 bases lay in between. The CDR3 sequence is 15 residues long. CDR3 nucleotide sequence: TGTGCCAGCAGCTTGGATCCAGGCGACTCCTACGAGCAGTACTTC. This sequence encodes CASSLDPGDSYEQYF. The full variable domain, with the rest looked up from reference TRBV5-6 and TRBJ2-7, is DAGVTQSPTHLIKTRGQQVTLRCSPKSGHDTVSWYQQALGQGPQFIFQYYEEEERQRGNFPDRFSGHQFPNYSSELNVNALLLGDSALYLCASSLDPGDSYEQYFGPGTRLTVT.

J is TRBJ1-2 and V is TRBV10-3; a possible D gene is TRBD1 (6 bases). V gave up 4 bases and J gave up 6 bases, with 9 bases separating them. Per germline, CDR1 ENHRY and CDR2 SYGVKD. CDR3 length: 12 residues. The CDR3 sequence: CAISAGGHGYTF. DNA of the CDR3: TGTGCCATCAGTGCCGGGGGGCATGGCTACACCTTC.

Only a few counts were recorded for this clone. This rearrangement joins TRBV6-1 to TRBJ2-7; 8 bases line up with TRBD1. With V trimmed by 10 bases and J by 2 bases, 1 base remained unmatched. Germline CDR1 reads MNHNS; CDR2 reads SASEGT. CDR3 length: 11 amino acids. Written as DNA, the CDR3 is TGTGCCACACAGGGGGCCTACGAGCAGTACTTC. This translates into CATQGAYEQYF.

V is TRBV23-1 and J is TRBJ2-7; possible D gene TRBD2, 6 bases. TRBV23-1 is reported as an ORF; its role is uncertain. There are 16 residues in the CDR3. V was shortened by 3 bases and J by 4 bases, with 19 bases between the two germline ends. CDR3 amino acids: CASSHFTGGDGYEQYF. CDR3 DNA sequence: TGCGCCAGCAGTCATTTCACCGGGGGTGATGGGTACGAGCAGTACTTC.

This chain links TRBV6-4 with TRBJ2-1; 13 bases fit TRBD2. CDR3 size: 15 residues. V was pared by 4 bases and J by 6 bases, with 3 bases of the junction left unmatched. Germline V CDR1 and CDR2: MRHNA, SNTAGT. In DNA, the CDR3 is TGTGCCAGCAGTGTCGGACTAGCGGGAGCCAATGAGCAGTTCTTC. Amino acids: CASSVGLAGANEQFF.

The chain uses TRBV29-1 and TRBJ1-1; 7 nucleotides agree with TRBD1. J lost 4 bases, V lost 4 bases, and 9 bases had no gene match. CDR3 size: 14 residues. From germline, CDR1 is SQVTM and CDR2 ANQGSEA. CDR3 amino acids: CSVVLRQGGTEAFF. DNA for the CDR3: TGCAGCGTTGTCCTCCGTCAGGGGGGCACTGAAGCTTTCTTT.

The CDR3, as DNA: TGTGCCAGTAGTATTGGTCCTAGCGGGATCAATGAGCAGTTCTTC. The encoded protein is CASSIGPSGINEQFF. The chain carries TRBV19 and TRBJ2-1, with 9 bases lining up with TRBD2. V was pared by 3 bases and J by 6 bases, with 6 bases of the junction left unmatched. This CDR3 is 15 amino acids long. Germline V gene data show CDR1 as LNHDA and CDR2 as SQIVND (reference sequence).

This clone was picked up a small number of times. This chain joins TRBV5-1 and TRBJ1-4, with TRBD1 matching over 7 bases. The J segment lost 7 bases and the V segment lost 1 base, leaving 7 bases of the junction unmatched. The CDR3 sequence is 15 residues long. CDR1 is SGHRS and CDR2 is YFSETQ in the germline V gene. In DNA form, the CDR3 reads TGCGCCAGCAGCTTGAGTGGAGGGGGCGTTGAAAAACTGTTTTTT. It codes for CASSLSGGGVEKLFF.

The rearrangement uses TRBV19 and TRBJ1-5, with D possibly being TRBD1 (5 bases). V lost 3 bases and J lost 7, with 19 bases in between. There are 16 residues in the CDR3. Germline V gene data show CDR1 as LNHDA and CDR2 as SQIVND (reference sequence). In nucleotides, the CDR3 is TGTGCCAGTAGTATCGAGACCTCAACCTCAGGGCAGCCCCAGCATTTT. Its translation: CASSIETSTSGQPQHF. The full variable domain, its missing parts supplied by reference TRBV19 and TRBJ1-5, is DGGITQSPKYLFRKEGQNVTLSCEQNLNHDAMYWYRQDPGQGLRLIYYSQIVNDFQKGDIAEGYSVSREKKESFPLTVTSAQKNPTAFYLCASSIETSTSGQPQHFGDGTRLSIL.

This chain uses TRBV11-2 with TRBJ2-7; 9 bases map to TRBD2. Germline CDR1 reads SGHAT; CDR2 reads FQNNGV. Losses at the gene ends were 1 base for V and 0 bases for J; bases not matched to a gene: 10. The CDR3 loop spans 18 amino acids. As DNA, the CDR3 is TGTGCCAGCAGCTTAGCGCGGCTAGCGGGAATATACTCCTACGAGCAGTACTTC. Its protein product is CASSLARLAGIYSYEQYF. Full variable domain (remainder filled in from reference TRBV11-2 and TRBJ2-7): EAGVAQSPRYKIIEKRQSVAFWCNPISGHATLYWYQQILGQGPKLLIQFQNNGVVDDSQLPKDRFSAERLKGVDSTLKIQPAKLEDSAVYLCASSLARLAGIYSYEQYFGPGTRLTVT.

This chain links TRBV11-1 with TRBJ1-3; no reliable D call. Trimming took off 0 bases at V and 3 bases at J, with 9 bases between the two ends. Germline lookup yields CDR1 SGHAT and CDR2 FQDESV (reference sequence). The CDR3 has 15 amino acids. CDR3 sequence (DNA): TGTGCCAGCAGCTTAGCGGCGGGATATGGAAACACCATATATTTT. Its translation is CASSLAAGYGNTIYF.

The J gene is TRBJ1-1, the V gene TRBV5-5, with 7 bases lining up with TRBD1. CDR3 length: 13 amino acids. With 4 bases clipped from V and 8 bases from J, the junction kept 8 bases outside the gene matches. Germline V gene lookup returns CDR1 SGHKS and CDR2 YYEKEE (reference sequence). The CDR3, as DNA: TGTGCCAGCAGCCTGACAGGGATAAGCGAAGCTTTCTTT. This translates into CASSLTGISEAFF.

The V and J genes are TRBV4-2 and TRBJ1-2, with D perhaps matching TRBD1 (5 bases). With 1 base removed from V and 7 bases from J, the gap between germline ends came to 10 bases. Per germline, CDR1 LGHNA and CDR2 YNFKEQ. CDR3 size: 13 residues. CDR3 DNA: TGTGCCAGCAGCCAAGCCAGGGAGGGTGGCTACACCTTC. Translated, it gives CASSQAREGGYTF.

This clone has just one count. CDR3 protein: CASSIVRGLSEQFF. The CDR3 coding sequence is TGTGCCAGTAGTATAGTAAGGGGGCTTAGTGAGCAGTTCTTC. This chain links TRBV19 with TRBJ2-1, with TRBD1 identical over 7 bases. V dropped 1 base and J dropped 9; count of bases not matched to a gene: 6. There are 14 residues in the CDR3. Germline V gene data show CDR1 as LNHDA and CDR2 as SQIVND (reference sequence).

V and J are TRBV5-1 and TRBJ2-7, with D unresolved. V lost 2 bases and J lost 7, with 13 bases in between. CDR1 is SGHRS and CDR2 is YFSETQ in the germline V gene. The CDR3 has 13 amino acids. The CDR3 spells CASSLNSYGEQYF. The CDR3 DNA sequence: TGCGCCAGCAGCTTAAACAGTTATGGGGAGCAGTACTTC.